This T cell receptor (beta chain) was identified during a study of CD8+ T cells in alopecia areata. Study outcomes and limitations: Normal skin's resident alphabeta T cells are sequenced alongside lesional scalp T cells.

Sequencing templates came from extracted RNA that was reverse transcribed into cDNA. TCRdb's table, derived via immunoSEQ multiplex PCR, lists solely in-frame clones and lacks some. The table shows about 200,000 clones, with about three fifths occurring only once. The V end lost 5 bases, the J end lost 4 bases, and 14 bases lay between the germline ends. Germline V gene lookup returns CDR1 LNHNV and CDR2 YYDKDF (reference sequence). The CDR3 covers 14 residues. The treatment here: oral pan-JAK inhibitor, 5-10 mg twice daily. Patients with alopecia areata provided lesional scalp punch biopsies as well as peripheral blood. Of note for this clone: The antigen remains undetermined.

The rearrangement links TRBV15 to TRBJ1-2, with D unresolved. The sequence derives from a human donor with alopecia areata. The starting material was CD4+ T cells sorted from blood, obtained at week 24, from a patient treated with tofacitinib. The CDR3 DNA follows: TGTGCCACCAGCCGGGAGGACCGGGTCTATGGCTACACCTTC. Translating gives CATSREDRVYGYTF.